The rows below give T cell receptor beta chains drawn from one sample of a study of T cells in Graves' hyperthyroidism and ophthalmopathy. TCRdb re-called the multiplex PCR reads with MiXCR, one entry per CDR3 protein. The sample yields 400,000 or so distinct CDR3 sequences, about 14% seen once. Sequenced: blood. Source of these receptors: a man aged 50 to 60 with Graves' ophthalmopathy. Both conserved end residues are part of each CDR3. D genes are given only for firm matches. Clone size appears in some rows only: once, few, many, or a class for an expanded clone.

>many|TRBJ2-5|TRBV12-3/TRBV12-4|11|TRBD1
CASSRGETQYF
TGTGCCAGCAGCAGGGGGGAGACCCAGTACTTC
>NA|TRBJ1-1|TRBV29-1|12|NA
CSVEWDNTEAFF
TGCAGCGTTGAATGGGATAACACTGAAGCTTTCTTT
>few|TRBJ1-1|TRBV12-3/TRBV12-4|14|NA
CASRWEGGETEAFF
TGTGCCAGCAGGTGGGAGGGAGGAGAGACTGAAGCTTTCTTT
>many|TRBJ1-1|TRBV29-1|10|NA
CSAGTREAFF
TGCAGCGCGGGGACAAGAGAAGCTTTCTTT
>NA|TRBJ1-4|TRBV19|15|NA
CASSIGGRPNEKLFF
TGTGCCAGTAGTATAGGAGGGCGGCCGAATGAAAAACTGTTTTTT
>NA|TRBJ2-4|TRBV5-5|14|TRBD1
CASSLGRDRYIQYF
TGTGCCAGCAGTTTGGGCCGGGACAGGTACATTCAGTACTTC
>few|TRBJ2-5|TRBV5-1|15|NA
CASSLALGPQETQYF
TGCGCCAGCAGCTTGGCTTTGGGGCCCCAAGAGACCCAGTACTTC
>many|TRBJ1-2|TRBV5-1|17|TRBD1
CASSSSGTGGGVYGYTF
TGCGCCAGCAGCTCGTCCGGGACAGGGGGCGGTGTTTATGGCTACACCTTC
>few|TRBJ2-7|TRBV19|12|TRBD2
CASGSGALEQYF
TGTGCCAGTGGCAGCGGGGCCCTCGAGCAGTACTTC
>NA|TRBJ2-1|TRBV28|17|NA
CASSPPVRSSRYNEQFF
TGTGCCAGCAGCCCCCCAGTCCGTTCTAGCCGATACAATGAGCAGTTCTTC
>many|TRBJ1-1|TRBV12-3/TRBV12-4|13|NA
CASSTQGYTEAFF
TGTGCCAGCAGTACGCAGGGGTACACTGAAGCTTTCTTT
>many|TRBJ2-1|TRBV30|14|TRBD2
CAFSGESSYNEQFF
TGTGCCTTTAGCGGGGAGAGCTCCTACAATGAGCAGTTCTTC
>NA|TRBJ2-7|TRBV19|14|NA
CASSPRTSVYEQYF
TGTGCCAGTAGTCCCAGGACGTCGGTCTACGAGCAGTACTTC
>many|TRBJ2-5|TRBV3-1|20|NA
CASSSYGSGRRPKIQETQYF
TGTGCCAGCTCGAGTTATGGGAGCGGTCGTCGACCGAAAATTCAAGAGACCCAGTACTTC
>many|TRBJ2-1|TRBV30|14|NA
CAWSPEFFYNEQFF
TGTGCCTGGAGTCCCGAGTTTTTCTACAATGAGCAGTTCTTC
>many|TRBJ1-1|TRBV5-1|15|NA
CASSLGYSINTEAFF
TGCGCCAGCAGCTTGGGCTACAGTATCAACACTGAAGCTTTCTTT
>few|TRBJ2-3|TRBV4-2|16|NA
CASSQGLQTSTDTQYF
TGTGCCAGCAGCCAGGGTTTACAGACTAGCACAGATACGCAGTATTTT
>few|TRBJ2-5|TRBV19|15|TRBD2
CASSGTSGRQETQYF
TGTGCCAGTAGTGGGACTAGCGGGAGACAAGAGACCCAGTACTTC
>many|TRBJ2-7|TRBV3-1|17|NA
CASSQVVWAGPSYEQYF
TGTGCCAGCAGCCAAGTAGTGTGGGCAGGCCCCTCCTACGAGCAGTACTTC
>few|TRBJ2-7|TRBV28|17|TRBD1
CASSNPINRDRGYEQYF
TGTGCCAGCAGTAACCCAATAAACCGGGACAGGGGCTACGAGCAGTACTTC
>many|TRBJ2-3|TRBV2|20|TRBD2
CASSEIDPYGAGGSTDTQYF
TGTGCCAGCAGTGAAATCGACCCCTACGGGGCGGGAGGGAGCACAGATACGCAGTATTTT
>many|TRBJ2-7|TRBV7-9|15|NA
CASSPTPGTPYEQYF
TGTGCCAGCAGCCCCACTCCGGGGACCCCCTACGAGCAGTACTTC
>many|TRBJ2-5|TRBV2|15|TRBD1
CASSEAWTGGETQYF
TGTGCCAGCAGTGAAGCCTGGACAGGGGGAGAGACCCAGTACTTC
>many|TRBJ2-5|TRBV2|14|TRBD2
CASSEGTSGPAQYF
TGTGCCAGCAGTGAAGGGACTAGTGGGCCGGCCCAGTACTTC
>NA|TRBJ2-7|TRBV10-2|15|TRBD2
CASRGTSGRLYEQYF
TGCGCCAGCCGGGGGACTAGCGGGAGACTCTACGAGCAGTACTTC
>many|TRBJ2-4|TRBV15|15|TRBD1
CATSPGGGYINIQYF
TGTGCCACCAGCCCAGGGGGTGGTTACATAAACATTCAGTACTTC
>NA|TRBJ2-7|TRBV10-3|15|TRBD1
CAIRGDRGQTYEQYF
TGTGCCATCAGGGGAGACAGGGGCCAGACCTACGAGCAGTACTTC
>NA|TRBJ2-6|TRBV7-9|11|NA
CAGSGANVLTF
TGTGCAGGCTCTGGGGCCAACGTCCTGACTTTC
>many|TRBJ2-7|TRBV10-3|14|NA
CAISDWQGENEQYF
TGTGCCATCAGCGATTGGCAGGGTGAAAACGAGCAGTACTTC
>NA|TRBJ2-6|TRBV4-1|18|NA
CASSQEWFGNSGANVLTF
TGCGCCAGCAGCCAAGAGTGGTTTGGTAACTCTGGGGCCAACGTCCTGACTTTC